This T cell receptor (beta chain) was recovered during a study of blood T cell repertoires in COVID-19. Study-level background: From the United States, Italy and Spain came samples of acute and convalescent COVID-19. Sources were T cells, B-cell-depleted T cells, or PBMCs; the material itself was cDNA or gDNA.

Original analysis: From reference gene primer amplification, estimates of nucleated cell counts were derived. Profiled with immunoSEQ multiplex PCR; TCRdb holds only in-frame clones, not every one. For V, J and clone size, that table is used; D and trimming come from the DNA. The sample contains approximately 150,000 clones, roughly four fifths of which appear only once. CDR3 length equals 14 residues. Looked up from germline, CDR1 is SGHTS and CDR2 is YDEGEE. V lost 4 bases, J lost 3 bases, and 3 bases stayed unmatched. The rearrangement links TRBV5-8 to TRBJ2-3, with TRBD1 matching 9 bases. This TCR came from a man aged 60 to 69 with active or convalescent COVID-19. The sample comprised peripheral blood. The CDR3 nucleotides are TGTGCCAGCAGCGCGGGACAGGGTACAGATACGCAGTATTTT. It specifies CASSAGQGTDTQYF.